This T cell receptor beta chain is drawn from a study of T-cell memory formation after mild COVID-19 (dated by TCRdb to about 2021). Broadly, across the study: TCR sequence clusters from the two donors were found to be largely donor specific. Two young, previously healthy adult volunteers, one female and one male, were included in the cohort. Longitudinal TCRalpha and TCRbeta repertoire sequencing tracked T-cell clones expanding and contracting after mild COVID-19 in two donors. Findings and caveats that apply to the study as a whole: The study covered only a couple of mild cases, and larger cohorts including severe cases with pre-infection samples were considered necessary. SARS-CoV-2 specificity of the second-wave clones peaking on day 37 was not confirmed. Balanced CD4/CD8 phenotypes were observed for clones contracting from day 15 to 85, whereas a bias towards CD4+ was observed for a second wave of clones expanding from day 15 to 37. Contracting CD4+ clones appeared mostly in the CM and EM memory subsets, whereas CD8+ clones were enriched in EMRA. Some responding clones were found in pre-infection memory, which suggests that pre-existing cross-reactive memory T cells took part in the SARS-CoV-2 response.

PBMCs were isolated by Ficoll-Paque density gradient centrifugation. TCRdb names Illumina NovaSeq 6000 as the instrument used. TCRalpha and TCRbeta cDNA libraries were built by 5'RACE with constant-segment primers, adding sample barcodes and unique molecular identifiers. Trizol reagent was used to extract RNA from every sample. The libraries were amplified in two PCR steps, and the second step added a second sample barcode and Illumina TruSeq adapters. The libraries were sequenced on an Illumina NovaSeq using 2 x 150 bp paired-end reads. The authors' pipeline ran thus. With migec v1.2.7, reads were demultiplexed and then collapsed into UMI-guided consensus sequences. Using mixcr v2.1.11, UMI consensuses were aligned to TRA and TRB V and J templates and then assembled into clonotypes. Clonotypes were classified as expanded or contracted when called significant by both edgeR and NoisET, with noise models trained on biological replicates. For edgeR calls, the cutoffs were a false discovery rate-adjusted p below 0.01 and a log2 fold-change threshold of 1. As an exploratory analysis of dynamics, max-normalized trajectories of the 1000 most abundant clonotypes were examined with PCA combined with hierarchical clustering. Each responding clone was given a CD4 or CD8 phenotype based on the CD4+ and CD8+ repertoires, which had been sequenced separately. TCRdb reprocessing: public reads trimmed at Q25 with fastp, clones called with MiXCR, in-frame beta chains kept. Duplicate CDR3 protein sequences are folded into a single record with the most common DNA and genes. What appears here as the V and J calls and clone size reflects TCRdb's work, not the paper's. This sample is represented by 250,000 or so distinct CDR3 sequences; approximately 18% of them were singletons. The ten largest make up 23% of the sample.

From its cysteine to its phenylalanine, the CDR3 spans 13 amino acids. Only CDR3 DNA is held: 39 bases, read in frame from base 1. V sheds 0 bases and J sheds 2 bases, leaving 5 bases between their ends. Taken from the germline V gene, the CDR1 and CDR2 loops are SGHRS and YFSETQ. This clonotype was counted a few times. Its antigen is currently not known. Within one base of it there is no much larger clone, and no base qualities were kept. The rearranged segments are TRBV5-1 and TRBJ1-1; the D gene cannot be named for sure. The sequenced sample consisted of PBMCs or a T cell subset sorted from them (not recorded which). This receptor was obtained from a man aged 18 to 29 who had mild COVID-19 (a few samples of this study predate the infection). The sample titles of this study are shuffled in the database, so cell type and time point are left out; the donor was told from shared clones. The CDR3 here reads CASSLGINTEAFF. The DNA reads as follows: TGCGCCAGCAGCTTGGGGATAAACACTGAAGCTTTCTTT.